Reported below is one T cell receptor (beta chain). No antigen is known for it. TCRdb fed the reads into MiXCR, producing one record per CDR3 protein. This sample has 310,000 or so distinct CDR3 sequences; around 10% occur once, and the top ten carry around 2.6%. The data derive from a study of T cell repertoires in cytomegalovirus infection. Study-wide context: Public TCR beta signatures indicated both CMV infection and matching HLA type.

Study conclusions and caveats: In two of eight donors, the top clonotype was HLA-C-restricted CMV-specific. Accumulated public TCR beta family frequency recognized individuals carrying CMV together with the relevant HLA.

CDR3 length: 14 residues. The V segment lost 3 bases and the J segment 6 bases; nucleotides outside the gene matches: 6. Germline lookup yields CDR1 SGHRS and CDR2 YFSETQ. The sample comprised PBMCs. The chain combines TRBV5-1 with TRBJ1-1; TRBD1 agrees at 9 bases. The sequence was collected from a human donor in good health (CMV status not recorded). Some clones in this sample may be carry-over from other donors' samples. CDR3 in amino acids: CASSYTGQGAEAFF. In DNA, the CDR3 is TGCGCCAGCAGCTATACGGGACAGGGCGCTGAAGCTTTCTTT.